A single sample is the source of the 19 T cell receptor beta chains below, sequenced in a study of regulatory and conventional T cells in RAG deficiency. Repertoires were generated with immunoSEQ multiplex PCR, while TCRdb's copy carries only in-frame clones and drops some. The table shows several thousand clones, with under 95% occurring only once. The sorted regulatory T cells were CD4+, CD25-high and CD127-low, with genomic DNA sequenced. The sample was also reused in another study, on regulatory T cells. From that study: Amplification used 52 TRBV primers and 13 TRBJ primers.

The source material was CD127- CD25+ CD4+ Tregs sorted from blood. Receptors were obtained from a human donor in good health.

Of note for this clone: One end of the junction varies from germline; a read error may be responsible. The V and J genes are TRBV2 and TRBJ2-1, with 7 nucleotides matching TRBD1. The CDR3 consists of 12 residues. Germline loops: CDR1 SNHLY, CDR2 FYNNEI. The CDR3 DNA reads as TGTGCCAGCGGACAGGCACACAATGGGCAGTTCTTC. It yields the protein CASGQAHNGQFF.

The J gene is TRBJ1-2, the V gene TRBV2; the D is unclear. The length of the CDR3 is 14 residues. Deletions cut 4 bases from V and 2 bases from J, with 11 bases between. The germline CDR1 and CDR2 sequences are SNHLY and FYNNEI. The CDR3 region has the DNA TGTGCCAGCAGTGTCGGAGGAAACAACTATGGCTACACCTTC. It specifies CASSVGGNNYGYTF.

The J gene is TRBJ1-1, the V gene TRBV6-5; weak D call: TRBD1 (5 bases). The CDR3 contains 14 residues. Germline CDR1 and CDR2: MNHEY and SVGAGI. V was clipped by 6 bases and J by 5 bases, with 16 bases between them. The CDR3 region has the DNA TGTGCCAGCAGCTTAGCTCAGGGTTATACTGAAGCTTTCTTT. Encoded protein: CASSLAQGYTEAFF.

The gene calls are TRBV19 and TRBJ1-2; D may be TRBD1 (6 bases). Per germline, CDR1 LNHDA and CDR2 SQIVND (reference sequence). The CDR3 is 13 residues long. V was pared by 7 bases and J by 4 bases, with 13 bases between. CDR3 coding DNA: TGTGCCAGTAAGCTAACAGGGAGCTATGGCTACACCTTC. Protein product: CASKLTGSYGYTF.

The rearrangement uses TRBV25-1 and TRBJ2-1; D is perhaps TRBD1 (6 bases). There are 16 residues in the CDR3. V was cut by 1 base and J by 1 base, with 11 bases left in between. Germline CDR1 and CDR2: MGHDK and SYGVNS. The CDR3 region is CASSEFGRGSYNEQFF. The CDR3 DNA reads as TGTGCCAGCAGTGAATTTGGCAGGGGATCCTACAATGAGCAGTTCTTC.

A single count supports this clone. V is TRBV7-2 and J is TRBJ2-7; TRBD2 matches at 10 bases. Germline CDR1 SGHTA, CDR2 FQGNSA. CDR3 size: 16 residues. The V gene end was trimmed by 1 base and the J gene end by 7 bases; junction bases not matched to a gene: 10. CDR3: CASSLDRLAGVKEQYF. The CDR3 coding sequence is TGTGCCAGCAGCTTAGATCGGCTAGCGGGAGTTAAAGAGCAGTACTTC.

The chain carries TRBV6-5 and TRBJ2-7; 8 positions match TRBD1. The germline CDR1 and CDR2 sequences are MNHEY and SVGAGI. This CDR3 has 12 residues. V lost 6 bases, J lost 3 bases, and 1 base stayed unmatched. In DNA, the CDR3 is TGTGCCAGCAGAGGGACAGGCTACGAGCAGTACTTC. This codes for CASRGTGYEQYF.

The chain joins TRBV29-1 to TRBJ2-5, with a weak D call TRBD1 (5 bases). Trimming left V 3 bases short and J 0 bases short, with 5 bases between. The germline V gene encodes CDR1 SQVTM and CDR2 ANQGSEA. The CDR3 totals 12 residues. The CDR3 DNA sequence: TGCAGCGTTGACAGGGACCAAGAGACCCAGTACTTC. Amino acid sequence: CSVDRDQETQYF.

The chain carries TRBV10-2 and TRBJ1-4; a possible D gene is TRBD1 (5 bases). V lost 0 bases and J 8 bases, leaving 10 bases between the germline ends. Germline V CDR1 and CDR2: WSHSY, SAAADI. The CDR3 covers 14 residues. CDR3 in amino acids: CASSESYRGEKLFF. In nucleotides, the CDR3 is TGCGCCAGCAGTGAGTCATATAGGGGCGAAAAACTGTTTTTT.

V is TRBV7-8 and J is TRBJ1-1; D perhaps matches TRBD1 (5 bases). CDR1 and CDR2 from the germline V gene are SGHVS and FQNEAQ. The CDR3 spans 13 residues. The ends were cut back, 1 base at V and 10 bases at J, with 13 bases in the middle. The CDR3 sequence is CASSLVWDGGAFF. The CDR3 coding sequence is TGTGCCAGCAGCTTAGTTTGGGACGGGGGAGCTTTCTTT.

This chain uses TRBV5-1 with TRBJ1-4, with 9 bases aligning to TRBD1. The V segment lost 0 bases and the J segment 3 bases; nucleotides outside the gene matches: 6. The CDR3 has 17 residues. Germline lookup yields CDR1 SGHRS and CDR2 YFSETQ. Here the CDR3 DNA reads TGCGCCAGCAGCTTGGGACAGGGGGTGCTTCCTAATGAAAAACTGTTTTTT. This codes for CASSLGQGVLPNEKLFF.

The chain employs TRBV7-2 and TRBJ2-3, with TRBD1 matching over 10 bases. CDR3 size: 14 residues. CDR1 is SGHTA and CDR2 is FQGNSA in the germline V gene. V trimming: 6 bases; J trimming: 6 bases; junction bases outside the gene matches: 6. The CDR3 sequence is CASSRQGAIDTQYF. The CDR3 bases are TGTGCCAGCAGTCGACAGGGGGCCATTGATACGCAGTATTTT.

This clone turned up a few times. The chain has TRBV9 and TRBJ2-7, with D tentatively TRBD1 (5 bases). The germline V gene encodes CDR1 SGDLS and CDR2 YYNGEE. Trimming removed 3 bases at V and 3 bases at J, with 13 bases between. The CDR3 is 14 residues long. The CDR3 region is CASSAPDKSYEQYF. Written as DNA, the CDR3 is TGTGCCAGCAGCGCCCCGGACAAAAGCTACGAGCAGTACTTC.

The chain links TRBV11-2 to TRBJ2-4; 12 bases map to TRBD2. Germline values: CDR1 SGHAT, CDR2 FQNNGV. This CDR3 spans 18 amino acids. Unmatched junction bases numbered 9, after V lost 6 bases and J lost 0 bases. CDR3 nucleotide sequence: TGTGCCAGCAGACCACTAGCGGGGGGTCGTCTAGCCAAAAACATTCAGTACTTC. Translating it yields CASRPLAGGRLAKNIQYF.

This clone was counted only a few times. The CDR3 DNA reads TGTGCCAGCAGCCAATCACGAGGGCTTTTGTTTTTT. Translation: CASSQSRGLLFF. This chain joins TRBV16 and TRBJ1-4; no reliable D call. The CDR3 is made up of 12 amino acids. The V gene lost 0 bases and the J gene lost 15 bases, with 11 bases spanning the gap. Germline V gene data show CDR1 as KGHSY and CDR2 as FQNENV.

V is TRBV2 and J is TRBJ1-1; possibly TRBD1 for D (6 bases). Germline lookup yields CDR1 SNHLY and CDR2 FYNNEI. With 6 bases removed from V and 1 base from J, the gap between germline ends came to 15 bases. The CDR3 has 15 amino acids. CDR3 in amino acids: CASRGNRAGNTEAFF. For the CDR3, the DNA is TGTGCCAGCAGGGGGAACAGGGCCGGGAACACTGAAGCTTTCTTT. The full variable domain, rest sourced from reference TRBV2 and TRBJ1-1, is EPEVTQTPSHQVTQMGQEVILRCVPISNHLYFYWYRQILGQKVEFLVSFYNNEISEKSEIFDDQFSVERPDGSNFTLKIRSTKLEDSAMYFCASRGNRAGNTEAFFGQGTRLTVV.

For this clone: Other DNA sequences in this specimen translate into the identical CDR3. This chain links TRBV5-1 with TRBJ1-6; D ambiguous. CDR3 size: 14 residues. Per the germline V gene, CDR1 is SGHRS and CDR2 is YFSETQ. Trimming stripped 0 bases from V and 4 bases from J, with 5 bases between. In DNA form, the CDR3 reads TGCGCCAGCAGCTTGGTCGGGTATAATTCACCCCTCCACTTT. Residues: CASSLVGYNSPLHF.

The DNA for the CDR3 is TGCGCCAGCAGCTTGGGGAGACAGGGCGGCAATGAGCAGTTCTTC. It translates to CASSLGRQGGNEQFF. The chain couples TRBV5-1 to TRBJ2-1, with TRBD1 matching over 7 bases. The CDR3 covers 15 residues. The J segment lost 6 bases and the V segment lost 0 bases, leaving 6 bases of the junction unmatched. Germline V lookup: CDR1 SGHRS, CDR2 YFSETQ. Full variable domain (outside the CDR3, taken from reference TRBV5-1 and TRBJ2-1): KAGVTQTPRYLIKTRGQQVTLSCSPISGHRSVSWYQQTPGQGLQFLFEYFSETQRNKGNFPGRFSGRQFSNSRSEMNVSTLELGDSALYLCASSLGRQGGNEQFFGPGTRLTVL.

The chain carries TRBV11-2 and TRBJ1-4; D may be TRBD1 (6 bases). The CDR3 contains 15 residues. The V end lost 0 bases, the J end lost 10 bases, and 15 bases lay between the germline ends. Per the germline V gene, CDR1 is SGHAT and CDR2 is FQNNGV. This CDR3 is CASSLERMGAGKLFF. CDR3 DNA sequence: TGTGCCAGCAGCTTAGAAAGGATGGGGGCCGGAAAACTGTTTTTT.